Listed here are 16 T cell receptor beta chains from one sample, sequenced in a study of CD8 T cell repertoires and HIV-1 epitope variants. Method: immunoSEQ multiplex PCR; TCRdb's copy keeps in-frame clones and lacks some. The profile shows 4,000 to 6,000 clones, about three fifths of them singletons. These receptors have no known antigen. Sequencing was carried out using cultured CD8+ T cells derived from PBMCs. The receptors stem from a male donor with HIV.

The chain is built from TRBV2 and TRBJ2-3; possible D gene TRBD2, 6 bases. This CDR3 has 14 residues. Germline loops: CDR1 SNHLY, CDR2 FYNNEI. The V end was cut by 1 base, the J end by 4 bases, with 9 bases between. CDR3 loop: CASSEGTTSDTQYF. The CDR3 nucleotides read TGTGCCAGCAGTGAAGGGACTACCTCAGATACGCAGTATTTT.

The chain is built from TRBV25-1 and TRBJ1-2; 7 bases align to TRBD1. The germline V gene has CDR1 MGHDK and CDR2 SYGVNS. This CDR3 has 14 amino acids. V shed 3 bases and J 6 bases; nucleotides not matched to a gene: 7. This CDR3 is CASSEPGTANGYTF. The DNA of the CDR3 is TGTGCCAGCAGTGAGCCCGGGACAGCTAATGGCTACACCTTC.

The chain joins TRBV6-1 to TRBJ1-5; D call uncertain. The CDR3 has 13 amino acids. V lost 6 bases and J 4 bases, leaving 10 bases between the germline ends. In germline, CDR1 is MNHNS, CDR2 SASEGT. In nucleotides, the CDR3 is TGTGCCAGCAGCCCTAATGGGAATCAGCCCCAGCATTTT. This codes for CASSPNGNQPQHF.

The chain is built from TRBV7-2 and TRBJ2-2; no firm D call. The CDR3 runs to 13 residues. Looked up from germline, CDR1 is SGHTA and CDR2 is FQGNSA. Trimming removed 2 bases from V and 5 bases from J, with 6 bases in between. CDR3 protein: CASSLIGTGELFF. As DNA, the CDR3 is TGTGCCAGCAGCTTAATTGGAACCGGGGAGCTGTTTTTT.

The genes are TRBV9 and TRBJ2-1; a weak D match, TRBD1 (6 bases). V dropped 0 bases and J dropped 7 bases, with 17 bases sitting between them. CDR3 length: 16 amino acids. Per the germline V gene, CDR1 is SGDLS and CDR2 is YYNGEE. CDR3 nucleotides: TGTGCCAGCAGCGTAGGAGGGACCAGGGGTCTGAATGAGCAGTTCTTC. It codes for CASSVGGTRGLNEQFF.

The chain carries TRBV9 and TRBJ2-1; possible D gene TRBD2, 6 bases. V was trimmed by 0 bases and J by 6 bases, leaving 13 bases between them. The CDR3 is 15 residues long. CDR1 and CDR2 (germline): SGDLS, YYNGEE. CDR3 in amino acids: CASSVEKAGTNEQFF. The CDR3 DNA reads as TGTGCCAGCAGCGTAGAGAAAGCGGGTACCAATGAGCAGTTCTTC.

This clone is labeled as medium-sized. The J gene is TRBJ2-2, the V gene TRBV6-5, with D maybe TRBD1 (6 bases). This CDR3 contains 13 residues. With 6 bases removed from V and 4 bases from J, the gap between germline ends came to 9 bases. CDR1 and CDR2 from the germline V gene are MNHEY and SVGAGI. The chain's CDR3 is CASSSDSTGELFF. CDR3 sequence (DNA): TGTGCCAGCAGCTCGGACAGCACCGGGGAGCTGTTTTTT.

The V call is TRBV7-2, the J call TRBJ2-5; D gene ambiguous. This CDR3 is built from 16 residues. CDR1 SGHTA and CDR2 FQGNSA come from the germline V gene. Deletions cut 1 base from V and 4 bases from J, with 16 bases between. Written as DNA, the CDR3 is TGTGCCAGCAGCTTAGATATGGTCAATGGACGAGAGACCCAGTACTTC. Residues: CASSLDMVNGRETQYF.

The V gene is TRBV10-1, the J gene TRBJ2-5, with 10 bases that match TRBD2. The better agreement between TRBJ2-7 and the DNA end casts doubt on the J call. The CDR3 extends over 15 amino acids. Per germline, CDR1 WNHNN and CDR2 SYGVQD (reference sequence). CDR3 sequence reads: CASSELAGVIYEQYF. The CDR3 DNA follows: TGCGCCAGCAGTGAGCTAGCGGGAGTAATATACGAGCAGTACTTC.

V gene TRBV19 combines with J gene TRBJ1-2; D ambiguous. Germline V gene data show CDR1 as LNHDA and CDR2 as SQIVND (reference sequence). CDR3 length: 13 residues. The V end lost 5 bases, the J end lost 4 bases, and 11 bases lay between the germline ends. DNA for the CDR3: TGTGCCAGTAGTCCCGGCGGATTCTATGGCTACACCTTC. Translation gives CASSPGGFYGYTF. Full variable domain (rest looked up from reference TRBV19 and TRBJ1-2): DGGITQSPKYLFRKEGQNVTLSCEQNLNHDAMYWYRQDPGQGLRLIYYSQIVNDFQKGDIAEGYSVSREKKESFPLTVTSAQKNPTAFYLCASSPGGFYGYTFGSGTRLTVV.

The chain is built from TRBV4-3 and TRBJ1-5; a possible D gene is TRBD1 (5 bases). CDR1 is LGHNA, CDR2 YSLEER, per germline. V gave up 0 bases and J gave up 3 bases, with 12 bases separating them. There are 16 residues in the CDR3. The CDR3 spells CASSQDIGAFNQPQHF. The CDR3 coding sequence is TGCGCCAGCAGCCAAGATATAGGGGCCTTCAATCAGCCCCAGCATTTT.

V is TRBV7-9 and J is TRBJ2-1; 10 bases are shared with TRBD2. The CDR3 is 17 residues long. Germline-derived CDR1 and CDR2 are SEHNR and FQNEAQ (reference sequence). V gave up 2 bases and J gave up 0 bases; unmatched junction bases: 4. The CDR3 is CASSLIAGGGSYNEQFF. In nucleotides, the CDR3 is TGTGCCAGCAGCTTAATAGCGGGGGGTGGCTCCTACAATGAGCAGTTCTTC.

The V call is TRBV9, the J call TRBJ2-3; possible D gene TRBD2, 7 bases. Trimming pared 1 base from V and 4 bases from J, leaving 16 bases between. The CDR3 is made up of 16 amino acids. Germline V gene sequence: CDR1 SGDLS, CDR2 YYNGEE. The CDR3 protein is CASSVSSGEGADTQYF. In DNA, the CDR3 is TGTGCCAGCAGCGTATCTAGCGGAGAGGGGGCAGATACGCAGTATTTT.

V is TRBV11-2 and J is TRBJ2-3; TRBD2 matches 13 bases. The CDR3 runs 15 residues. V shed 6 bases and J 4 bases; nucleotides not matched to a gene: 4. Per germline, CDR1 SGHAT and CDR2 FQNNGV. CDR3 sequence: CASRSGLAGADTQYF. The CDR3 coding sequence is TGTGCCAGCAGATCTGGACTAGCGGGGGCAGATACGCAGTATTTT.

V and J are TRBV5-6 and TRBJ2-4, with D maybe TRBD1 (5 bases). The CDR3 spans 16 residues. The V end lost 0 bases, the J end lost 0 bases, and 10 bases lay between the germline ends. In germline, CDR1 is SGHDT, CDR2 YYEEEE. For the CDR3, the DNA is TGTGCCAGCAGCTTGGCTCAGGGTAGAGCCAAAAACATTCAGTACTTC. The encoded protein is CASSLAQGRAKNIQYF.

The chain uses TRBV5-1 and TRBJ2-5; TRBD1 agrees at 7 bases. Germline V CDR1 and CDR2: SGHRS, YFSETQ. V dropped 3 bases and J dropped 7; count of bases not matched to a gene: 9. The CDR3 runs 14 residues. The CDR3 nucleotides read TGCGCCAGCAGCTCACTGGGGGACAGCGCGACCCAGTACTTC. It is translated as CASSSLGDSATQYF. Together with reference TRBV5-1 and TRBJ2-5, the CDR3 gives the full variable domain: KAGVTQTPRYLIKTRGQQVTLSCSPISGHRSVSWYQQTPGQGLQFLFEYFSETQRNKGNFPGRFSGRQFSNSRSEMNVSTLELGDSALYLCASSSLGDSATQYFGPGTRLLVL.